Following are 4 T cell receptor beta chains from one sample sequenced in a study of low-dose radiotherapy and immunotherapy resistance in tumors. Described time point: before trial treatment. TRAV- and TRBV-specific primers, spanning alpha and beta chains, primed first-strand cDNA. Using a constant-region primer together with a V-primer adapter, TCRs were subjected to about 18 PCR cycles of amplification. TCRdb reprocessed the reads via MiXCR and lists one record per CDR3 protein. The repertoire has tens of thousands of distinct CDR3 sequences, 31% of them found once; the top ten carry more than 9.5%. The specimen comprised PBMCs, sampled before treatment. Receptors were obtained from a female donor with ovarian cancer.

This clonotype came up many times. The DNA for the CDR3 is TGTGCCAGCAGCTTGGGGGTTAGCACTGAAGCTTTCTTT. Translated: CASSLGVSTEAFF. The chain joins TRBV5-4 to TRBJ1-1; D is unresolved. The V end was cut by 0 bases, the J end by 4 bases, with 7 bases between. The CDR3 consists of 13 residues. Germline V gene data show CDR1 as SGHNT and CDR2 as YYREEE (reference sequence).

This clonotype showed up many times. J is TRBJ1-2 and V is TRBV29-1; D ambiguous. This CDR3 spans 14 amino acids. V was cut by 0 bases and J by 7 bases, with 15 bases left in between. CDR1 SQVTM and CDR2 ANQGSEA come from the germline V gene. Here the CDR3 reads CSVEDAGGSCGYTF. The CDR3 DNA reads TGCAGCGTTGAAGACGCAGGAGGATCTTGTGGCTACACCTTC.

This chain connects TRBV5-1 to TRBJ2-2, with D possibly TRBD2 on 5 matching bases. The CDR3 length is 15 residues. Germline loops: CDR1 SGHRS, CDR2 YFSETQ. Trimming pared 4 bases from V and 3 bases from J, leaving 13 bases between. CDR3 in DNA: TGCGCCAGCAGCCTGATTCGGCGGGACACCGGGGAGCTGTTTTTT. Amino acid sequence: CASSLIRRDTGELFF.

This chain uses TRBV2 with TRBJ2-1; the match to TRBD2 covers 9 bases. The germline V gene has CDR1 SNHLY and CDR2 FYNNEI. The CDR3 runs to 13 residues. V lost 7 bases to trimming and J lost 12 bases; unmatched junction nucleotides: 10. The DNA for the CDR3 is TGTGCCAGCACTCCTAGCGGGATAAGTCGGCAGTTCTTC. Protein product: CASTPSGISRQFF.